The 3 T cell receptor beta chains presented below share a single source sample, sequenced in a study of shared clonotypes between healthy human individuals. Method: immunoSEQ multiplex PCR; TCRdb's copy keeps in-frame clones and lacks some. The table lists some 700,000 clones, 90% of them singletons. Sequencing was carried out using memory CD8+ T cells from PBMCs. The subset here: CD45RO+ cells pooled with CCR7-negative TemRA cells. The source is a man between 18 and 29 years old in good health. Some clones in this sample may be carry-over from other donors' samples.

The rearrangement joins TRBV6-5 to TRBJ2-7; D might be TRBD2 (6 bases). Germline lookup yields CDR1 MNHEY and CDR2 SVGAGI. Trimming took off 7 bases at V and 3 bases at J, with 10 bases between the two ends. The CDR3 has 12 residues. The chain's CDR3 is CASNPGVYEQYF. DNA for the CDR3: TGTGCCAGCAATCCGGGGGTCTACGAGCAGTACTTC.

This chain connects TRBV7-2 to TRBJ2-2; 8 bases line up with TRBD1. Germline loops: CDR1 SGHTA, CDR2 FQGNSA. This CDR3 has 14 amino acids. The ends lost 6 bases at V and 7 bases at J; junction bases unmatched: 7. CDR3 in amino acids: CASRRRGLDGELFF. As DNA, the CDR3 is TGTGCCAGCAGACGCAGGGGGCTAGACGGGGAGCTGTTTTTT.

The chain is built from TRBV19 and TRBJ1-4; D is unresolved. Per germline, CDR1 LNHDA and CDR2 SQIVND (reference sequence). Between the trimmed V and J ends, which lost 5 bases and 0 bases, there was a span of 7 bases. CDR3 length equals 14 residues. Here the CDR3 reads CASSPSATNEKLFF. The CDR3, as DNA: TGTGCCAGTAGTCCCAGCGCAACTAATGAAAAACTGTTTTTT.